This T cell receptor (beta chain) emerged from a study of PD-L1 blockade in urothelial cancer. Study-level information: Blood analysis was done at 3 weeks (second dose) and 6 weeks after treatment began. Each blood sample yielded a median of 141,255 T cells.

CDR1 and CDR2 from the germline V gene are LGHNA and YSLEER. There are 16 residues in the CDR3. With 0 bases clipped from V and 5 bases from J, the junction kept 7 bases outside the gene matches. Time point specified: pretreatment peripheral blood. All patients carried locally advanced or metastatic urothelial carcinoma. Only in-frame clones appear in the TCRdb table, and some are missing; sequencing was by immunoSEQ multiplex PCR. There are 98,000 or so clones in the sample; around 90% occur only once, and 1.5% to 2% lies in the top ten. The genes are TRBV4-3 and TRBJ2-5, with 9 bases matching TRBD2. The TCR was taken from a man between 60 and 75 years old with urothelial cancer. Sequences were derived from PBMCs, sampled around atezolizumab (anti-PD-L1) treatment. CDR3 amino acids: CASSQDPLAGLETQYF. CDR3 DNA: TGCGCCAGCAGCCAAGACCCCCTAGCGGGACTGGAGACCCAGTACTTC.